This TCR beta chain emerged from a study of control samples from healthy donors and cancer patients. V was cut by 5 bases and J by 1 base, with 13 bases left in between. The CDR3 consists of 15 residues. The germline CDR1 and CDR2 sequences are SGDLS and YYNGEE. The method was immunoSEQ multiplex PCR; TCRdb's version includes in-frame clones alone and lacks a portion of them. Among 90,000 to 100,000 clones listed, around 90% were seen once. What was sequenced was blood. This receptor was obtained from a woman in her sixties or seventies in good health. The rearrangement joins TRBV9 to TRBJ1-5; D is uncertain. CDR3 region: CASSREGSSNQPQHF. The DNA for the CDR3 is TGTGCCAGCAGTCGGGAAGGGTCGAGCAATCAGCCCCAGCATTTT.